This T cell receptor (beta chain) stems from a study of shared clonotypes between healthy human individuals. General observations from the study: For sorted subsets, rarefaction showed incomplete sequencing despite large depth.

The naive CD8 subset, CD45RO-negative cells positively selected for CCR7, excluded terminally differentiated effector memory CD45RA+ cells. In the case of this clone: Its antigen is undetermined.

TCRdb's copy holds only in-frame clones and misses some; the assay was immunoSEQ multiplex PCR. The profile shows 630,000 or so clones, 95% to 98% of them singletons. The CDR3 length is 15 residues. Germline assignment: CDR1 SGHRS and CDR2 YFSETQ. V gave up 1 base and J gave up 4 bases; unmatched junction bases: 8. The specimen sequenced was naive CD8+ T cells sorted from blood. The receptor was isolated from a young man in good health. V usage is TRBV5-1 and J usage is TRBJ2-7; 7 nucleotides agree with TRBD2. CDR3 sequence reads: CASSLTHDGGYEQYF. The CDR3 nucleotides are TGCGCCAGCAGCTTGACACACGACGGGGGGTACGAGCAGTACTTC.